These 14 T cell receptor beta chains were sequenced from one sample in a study of T cell clonality in common variable immunodeficiency. Only in-frame clones appear in the TCRdb table, and some are missing; sequencing was by immunoSEQ multiplex PCR. This sample has about 31,000 clones, each found more than once. Sample: peripheral blood mononuclear cells. The source of these receptors is a person between 18 and 70 years old in good health.

This clone was seen repeatedly, ten times or more. The read finishes 3 residues shy of the CDR3 end, and the germline J gene is used to complete it. The V call is TRBV4-2, the J call TRBJ2-3; 7 bases line up with TRBD2. The germline V gene encodes CDR1 LGHNA and CDR2 YNFKEQ. J lost 2 bases, V lost 1 base, and 3 bases had no gene match. This CDR3 comprises 15 residues. The CDR3 reads CASSQGGGATDTQYF. The covered CDR3 bases are TGTGCCAGCAGCCAAGGCGGGGGAGCCACAGATACG.

This clone was seen repeatedly, ten times or more. The observed sequence ends 3 residues before the CDR3 terminus, with the missing tail filled in from the germline J gene. The V gene is TRBV11-2, the J gene TRBJ2-1; possibly TRBD1 for D (6 bases). CDR1 and CDR2 from the germline V gene are SGHAT and FQNNGV. V lost 5 bases and J lost 0, with 11 bases in between. This CDR3 region has 15 residues. This chain's CDR3 is CASSRQEPSYNEQFF. The part of the CDR3 DNA that was read is TGTGCCAGCAGCCGACAGGAACCCTCCTACAATGAG.

Regarding this clone: The read is 3 residues too short to cover the CDR3 end, so that end is filled in from the germline J gene. The genes are TRBV19 and TRBJ1-2, with D unresolved. CDR1 and CDR2 from the germline V gene are LNHDA and SQIVND (reference sequence). CDR3 length: 15 residues. The CDR3 bases that were read are TGTGCCAGTAGTGAACCAGGTAGGGCGGGGTACAAC. Residues: CASSEPGRAGYN. The entire CDR3 is CASSEPGRAGYNYTF.

Ten or more counts support this clone. The read ends 3 residues shy of where the CDR3 ends; the end is completed using the germline J gene. V and J are TRBV7-2 and TRBJ2-2; unclear D gene. This CDR3 spans 15 amino acids. The V gene's germline CDR1 is SGHTA and CDR2 FQGNSA. The covered CDR3 bases are TGTGCCAGCACCTCCACCCGGTCCAATAATTCACCG. Its protein product is CASTSTRSNNSP. The CDR3 reads in full as CASTSTRSNNSPLFF.

This clone has just a few counts. A much larger clone sits a single nucleotide away, making a read error possible. The missing CDR3 end, 3 residues past where the read stops, is filled in from the germline J gene. This rearrangement joins TRBV20-1 to TRBJ1-4; 9 bases map to TRBD1. Germline lookup yields CDR1 DFQATT and CDR2 SNEGSKA (reference sequence). This CDR3 is 16 amino acids long. Partial CDR3 DNA: TGCAGTGCTAAAGGACAGGGGATGACTGGGGCCAACGTA. This codes for CSAKGQGMTGANV. The CDR3, in full, reads CSAKGQGMTGANVLFF.

A few counts support this clone. The junction shows a germline mismatch at one end, possibly a read error. With the read ending 3 residues before the CDR3 end, the germline J gene is used to fill in that end. The J gene is TRBJ1-2, the V gene TRBV7-7, with D possibly TRBD1 on 6 matching bases. This CDR3 contains 16 residues. Germline CDR1 and CDR2: SSHAT and FNYEAQ (reference sequence). Incomplete CDR3 DNA: TGTGCTAGCACCCCGACTACCGCGGGACATAGGTCTGGC. It translates to CASTPTTAGHRSG. The CDR3 in its entirety is CASTPTTAGHRSGYTF.

The sample holds many counts of this clone. Sequencing ends 3 residues short of the CDR3 end; the germline J gene provides the rest. The chain employs TRBV19 and TRBJ1-2, with a tentative D call TRBD1 (5 bases). Germline V gene data show CDR1 as LNHDA and CDR2 as SQIVND (reference sequence). The CDR3 loop spans 13 amino acids. Trimming removed 5 bases at V and 7 bases at J, with 14 bases between. CDR3 DNA, as far as it was read: TGTGCCAGTAGTCCGGGGGGAGGTCCTGGC. Amino acid sequence: CASSPGGGPG. The full CDR3 sequence reads CASSPGGGPGYTF.

This clone was recorded at least ten times. The CDR3 end lies 3 residues beyond the end of the read and is filled in from the germline J gene. V gene TRBV27 combines with J gene TRBJ2-3; 7 positions agree with TRBD2. The J segment lost 8 bases and the V segment lost 3 bases, leaving 8 bases of the junction unmatched. Germline CDR1 and CDR2: MNHEY and SMNVEV (reference sequence). The CDR3 loop spans 14 amino acids. Partial CDR3 DNA: TGTGCCAGCAGTTTCGGACTAGACCCAGCTACG. This codes for CASSFGLDPAT. In full, the CDR3 reads CASSFGLDPATQYF.

This clone was seen at least ten times. The sequenced fragment ends 3 residues before the CDR3 boundary, so the rest is inferred from the germline J gene. V is TRBV7-2 and J is TRBJ1-6, with 9 bases matching TRBD1. V shed 4 bases, J shed 9 bases, and the junction held 4 bases outside the gene matches. Germline values: CDR1 SGHTA, CDR2 FQGNSA. The CDR3 is 14 amino acids. Incomplete CDR3 DNA: TGTGCCAGCAGCTCCGGGACAGGGTTTTCACCC. Translated, it gives CASSSGTGFSP. The whole CDR3 protein is CASSSGTGFSPLHF. Filled out from reference TRBV7-2 and TRBJ1-6, the complete variable domain reads GAGVSQSPSNKVTEKGKDVELRCDPISGHTALYWYRQSLGQGLEFLIYFQGNSAPDKSGLPSDRFSAERTGGSVSTLTIQRTQQEDSAVYLCASSSGTGFSPLHFGNGTRLTVT.

This clone has a count of ten or more. The sequence runs out 3 residues before the end of the CDR3; the remainder is reconstructed from the germline J gene. This chain connects TRBV20-1 to TRBJ1-3, with D possibly being TRBD1 (5 bases). Germline CDR1 DFQATT, CDR2 SNEGSKA (reference sequence). CDR3 size: 14 residues. V shed 5 bases and J shed 4 bases, with 15 bases lying between them. This CDR3 is CSAPTPSGGNTIYF. The sequenced CDR3 bases are TGCAGTGCTCCGACCCCCTCAGGGGGAAACACC.

This clone was found many times. The DNA ends 3 residues before the CDR3 does, and the rest of the CDR3 is filled in from the germline J gene. The V call is TRBV7-2, the J call TRBJ2-3; D possibly corresponds to TRBD1 (5 bases). The V gene's germline CDR1 is SGHTA and CDR2 FQGNSA. This CDR3 has 13 residues. The CDR3 is CASSPRQLETQYF. The part of the CDR3 DNA that was read is TGTGCCAGCAGCCCCCGACAGTTAGAGACG.

This clone was recorded at least ten times. Read sequence stops 3 residues before the CDR3 end, and the germline J gene provides the missing end. The chain joins TRBV29-1 to TRBJ1-1; 7 nucleotides agree with TRBD1. Looked up from germline, CDR1 is SQVTM and CDR2 is ANQGSEA. J was trimmed by 1 base and V by 6 bases; bases with no gene match: 8. CDR3 length: 14 residues. The chain's CDR3 is CSVRVGTANTEAFF. Partial CDR3 DNA: TGCAGCGTGCGCGTTGGGACAGCGAACACTGAA.

This clone was observed at least ten times. From the germline J gene comes the end of the CDR3, since the read stops 3 residues before it. The chain carries TRBV20-1 and TRBJ2-2; TRBD1 might be the D (6 bases). Germline-derived CDR1 and CDR2 are DFQATT and SNEGSKA (reference sequence). This CDR3 contains 14 residues. The germline V and J ends were trimmed by 1 base and 4 bases, with 10 bases remaining between them. CDR3 amino acids: CSARVTGFTGELFF. The sequenced part of the CDR3 DNA is TGCAGTGCTAGAGTTACAGGGTTCACCGGGGAG.

This clone was recorded many times. The CDR3 spells CASSFSAGDSYEQYF. The CDR3 bases that were read are TGTGCCAGCAGCTTCTCCGCCGGGGACAGCTACGAG. The chain links TRBV11-2 to TRBJ2-7; the match to TRBD1 covers 7 bases. The missing CDR3 end, 3 residues past where the read stops, is filled in from the germline J gene. The CDR3 loop spans 15 amino acids. Germline CDR1 reads SGHAT; CDR2 reads FQNNGV. V shed 3 bases, J shed 3 bases, and the junction held 8 bases outside the gene matches.